This TCR beta chain appears in the sequencing data of a study of cytomegalovirus exposure and HLA in healthy donors (dated by TCRdb to 2016 to 2017). With regard to the full study: According to an earlier analysis of a few hundred of the donors, roughly 180 million T cells yielded roughly 100 million unique TCR beta sequences and 250 to 350 Gb of sequence data. An early release covering approximately 600 HLA-typed donors comprised approximately 290 gigabases of sequencing data and 85 million to 100 million unique TCR sequences. The genetic ancestry cluster associated with self-reported Caucasian donors included about 84% of the 300 to 450 genotyped donors. The study aimed to test whether cataloging public T cell receptors could reveal signatures of past pathogen exposure. The study used immunosequencing to profile the T cell repertoires of approximately 690 subjects and linked those repertoires to cytomegalovirus serostatus. Along with the 666-subject first cohort, a separate validation cohort of 120 different subjects was used. The study combined high-throughput TCR immunosequencing, statistical association of individual TCRs with disease status, and machine learning to predict cytomegalovirus infection status. A later analysis re-examined previously published TCR beta repertoires from several hundred donors and added high-resolution HLA genotyping to investigate patterns of TCR occurrence. Rather than using new phenotypic data, the later analysis identified candidate immune exposures from TCR beta sequences and from how often those sequences occurred across donors. An earlier analysis of around 540 of the donors applied high-throughput TCR beta sequencing to assess whether each TCR beta V gene segment acted as functional or pseudogenic. Donor age, sex, ethnicity and CMV serostatus were compiled together with the repertoire data. A later genetic analysis took genome-wide SNP genotypes for about 65% of the roughly 670 donors and used that subset as a discovery cohort. All discovery cohort repertoires had been generated on a single sequencing platform. HLA typing included class I and class II loci at four-digit resolution. The number of typed donors differed by locus: about 620-640 for A, B, C, DRB1 and DQB1; some 500 for DQA1; approximately 600 for DPA1; and roughly 450 for DPB1. Four or five DR-DQ haplotypes were handled as single units for association and clustering because linkage in the cohort was strong. Among several hundred genotyped donors of the cohort, an average of approximately 200,000 unique TCR beta nucleotide sequences was sequenced per donor, of which about 18% were non-productive. What the work shows at the level of the full study, not this receptor alone: The classifier was reported to diagnose cytomegalovirus status with high specificity and sensitivity in both the original and validation cohorts. In a later analysis, most CMV-associated TCR beta chains were found to appear HLA-restricted, with HLA associations seemingly driven largely by CMV exposure. Presence/absence analyses assumed roughly uniform sequencing depth across donors, an assumption that may not hold. Because counts were too low, roughly 18 rarely observed V segments, including chromosome 9 orphons, were left out of the earlier analysis of some 600 of the donors. An earlier analysis of approximately 540 of the donors showed that most TCR beta V segments appeared in productive rearrangements either about 90% or about 30% of the time, which broadly matched IMGT annotations. Because HLA typing was unavailable for some donors at each locus, only the typed subset was used in association tests. In a later analysis, TCR association rates were found to vary across HLA loci, with the most associated TCRs seen for DRB1 alleles and the fewest for HLA-C alleles. A cluster of highly shared sequence variants was judged likely to represent a technical artifact of the sequencing pipeline. At a false discovery rate of 0.05, a later analysis linked approximately 18,000 TCR beta sequences to specific HLA alleles. In a later analysis, HLA-associated TCR beta chains showed more clonal expansion and lower generation probabilities than non-associated chains that were equally common. Compared with the roughly 670-donor mean, donors in an Asian-associated ancestry cluster had fewer N-insertions in productive TCRs, according to a later genetic analysis. A further reported finding was that TCR beta sequences accurately predicted the HLA-A and HLA-B alleles for most subjects in the first cohort. V-gene and J-gene trimming of TCR beta chains was associated with a missense DCLRE1C variant in a later genetic analysis, and the association was replicated in an independent cohort. Immune exposure information for the cohort was limited to CMV serostatus. Several of the top co-occurrence clusters appeared to be linked to parvovirus B19, influenza, CMV and Epstein-Barr virus, according to a later analysis. In this cohort, only TCR beta chains were sequenced, and detectable features were limited by the absence of alpha or paired-chain data. Correlated functional status among segregating V segments might reflect linkage disequilibrium, but an unknown experimental factor could not be ruled out. Because the 87-base-pair reads could not distinguish some IMGT-functional V segments, including TRBV6-2 and TRBV6-3, those segments were excluded. It was suggested by the authors that the approach could potentially be generalized to other disease states and immunological phenotypes. A few of the identified cytomegalovirus-associated TCR beta chains were confirmed in vitro to be specific for cytomegalovirus antigens. While some public TCRs were present in many individuals, most TCR sequences turned up only very rarely across donors. The study listed 170 or so TCR beta chains as associated with cytomegalovirus. Strong co-occurrence of HLA alleles, especially DR and DQ, made assigning TCR associations to individual alleles difficult.

Receptor amplification or capture employed the immunoSEQ multiplex PCR assay. For the multiplex PCR, a mixture combining 60 forward primers for TCR Vbeta segments and 13 reverse primers for TCR Jbeta segments was used. Amplification of the CDR3 region of rearranged TCR beta genes was performed with a multiplex PCR assay on genomic DNA. The Illumina HiSeq System was used to sequence the amplified TCR beta libraries as 87-base-pair reads. The study's own analysis went as follows. Across the 666 repertoires, a later analysis counted approximately 83 million unique TCR beta chains, around 10 million of which were shared by at least two donors. To remove PCR and sequencing errors, raw reads were error-corrected and collapsed into unique sequences using a nearest-neighbor algorithm that merged closely related sequences. V, D and J gene segments were assigned by aligning CDR3 sequences to IMGT reference sequences. For a sequence to be retained, at least a six-nucleotide match to both a V gene segment and a J gene segment was required. Rearrangements were called productive when the CDR3 lacked stop codons and stayed in frame with V and J; all others were non-productive. Following IMGT convention, CDR3 was defined as the stretch from the second conserved V-encoded cysteine to the conserved J-encoded phenylalanine. Sequences without an unambiguous match to a single V gene segment were excluded from the earlier analysis of several hundred of the donors. An earlier analysis of just under 600 of the donors called V segments functional above 56.7% productive rearrangements and segregating when the between-donor standard deviation exceeded 5%. A statistical classification framework was developed to diagnose cytomegalovirus status using the catalog of TCR beta chain sequences. V and J gene assignment, in a later analysis, came from comparing TCR nucleotide sequences with IMGT/GENE-DB human TR gene sequences. In a later analysis, CDR3 sequences and most-parsimonious VDJ recombination scenarios were assigned using the TCRdist pipeline. In a later analysis, each TCR beta chain was defined by its CDR3 amino acid sequence together with its V-gene family, and reads lacking a unique V-gene family were excluded. In a later analysis, 450 to 600 highly shared, low-generation-probability nucleotide sequences were removed to address suspected cross-contamination and a sequencing artifact. A later analysis calculated a clonal expansion index for each public chain from normalized within-repertoire ranks of inferred template counts. In a later analysis, generation probabilities were computed using a VDJ recombination model fitted to out-of-frame rearrangements, and the results were checked against IGoR. A later analysis scored TCR-TCR, TCR-HLA and TCR-CMV co-occurrence with hypergeometric tests, applying a repertoire-size bias correction to TCR pairs. In a later analysis, false discovery rates were estimated by permuting HLA or CMV assignments 20 times. In a later analysis, co-occurring TCRs were grouped using DBSCAN, with TCRdist sequence similarity added in when clustering inside HLA-allele-positive subsets. For co-occurrence clustering, repertoires with fewer than 30,000 or more than 120,000 public chains were excluded, along with 4 to 6 repertoires with anomalous nucleotide sharing. This is the immuneACCESS table as TCRdb keeps it, with only in-frame sequences that have V and J called. A part of the clones is gone; compared with another copy, unresolved V genes explain less than half, and the rest is unexplained. V and J calls and clone size follow that table, whereas D and trimming were derived from the DNA. Present in this sample are about 280,000 clones, around 90% of which were seen just once. The biggest ten clones account for roughly 2.1% of the sample.

The cohort was made up of approximately 670 healthy bone marrow donors. At the time of sampling, all cohort members were nominally healthy, though unrecorded immune exposures were likely present. The donor tested CMV seronegative and was one of the 352 seronegative cohort members. A peripheral blood sample was provided by each donor, and peripheral blood mononuclear cells were used for TCR beta sequencing. Genomic DNA extraction from the blood cell samples was performed with the Qiagen DNeasy Blood Extraction Kit. For this clone: The antigen it binds to is not known. No base-level quality is on record; no much larger clone is a single base apart.

V drops 4 bases and J drops 5 bases, leaving 24 bases in between. The CDR3 covers 17 residues, taking in both the cysteine and the phenylalanine. Only the CDR3 DNA is retained, 51 bases long and in frame from the first base. This TCR was sampled from a woman in her late teens or twenties in good health and CMV-seronegative. The sample taken for sequencing was PBMCs. This sequence uses TRBV5-3 and TRBJ1-1; TRBD1 is a possible D gene, resting on 5 matching bases. TRBV5-3 is annotated as an ORF whose role is uncertain. CDR3 reads: CARSASRGLGVGTEAFF. The nucleotides read TGTGCCAGAAGCGCCTCTAGGGGTCTCGGTGTAGGTACTGAAGCTTTCTTT.